This T cell receptor (beta chain) was sequenced for a study of blood T cell repertoires in COVID-19. The CDR3 spans 16 residues. Germline-derived CDR1 and CDR2 are LNHDA and SQIVND (reference sequence). Trimming took 6 bases from V and 4 from J; bases not matched to a gene: 8. The data were produced by immunoSEQ multiplex PCR, yet TCRdb's version contains in-frame clones alone and is incomplete. The sample carries roughly 60,000 clones, 65% to 90% recorded once. This receptor was taken from a human donor in a cohort sampled during active COVID-19. The chain carries TRBV19 and TRBJ2-1; 11 bases line up with TRBD2. The sample was peripheral blood. The DNA for the CDR3 is TGTGCCAGTAGACCCGGGACTAGCGGATCTTACAATGAGCAGTTCTTC. As protein: CASRPGTSGSYNEQFF.